Presented here are 6 T cell receptor beta chains from one specimen sequenced in a study of T cell changes during pregnancy in multiple sclerosis (dated by TCRdb to between 2019 and 2020). Libraries were prepared through the immunoSEQ multiplex PCR assay. As stored in TCRdb, this immuneACCESS dataset retains in-frame rearrangements with V and J assigned. A fraction of the clones does not appear; measured against another copy, unresolved V genes explain less than half of the discrepancy, and the remainder lacks a known reason. The sample table lists about 49,000 clones, around 95% of them with a count of one. The top ten constitute around 6.4% of the sample. Sequencing used CD8+ T cells from peripheral blood mononuclear cells, obtained in the first trimester of pregnancy. These TCRs come from a female donor with multiple sclerosis, enrolled in a pregnancy study.

CDR3 sequence (DNA): TGCGCCAGCAGCCACCGGGACAATGAGCAGTTCTTC. Amino acids: CASSHRDNEQFF. The chain combines TRBV4-1 with TRBJ2-1; D gene uncertain. CDR1 is MGHRA, CDR2 YSYEKL, per germline. CDR3 size: 12 residues. V lost 3 bases to trimming and J lost 5 bases, with 5 bases between them.

This chain connects TRBV9 to TRBJ2-1; D might be TRBD2 (6 bases). The CDR3 has 14 residues. Germline V lookup: CDR1 SGDLS, CDR2 YYNGEE. V was cut by 4 bases and J by 6 bases, with 14 bases left in between. The DNA of the CDR3 is TGTGCCAGCAGCCCGGGAGATGCTTTCAATGAGCAGTTCTTC. Translation gives CASSPGDAFNEQFF.

This rearrangement joins TRBV5-6 to TRBJ2-7; TRBD2 matches at 7 bases. Per germline, CDR1 SGHDT and CDR2 YYEEEE. V dropped 3 bases and J dropped 4; count of bases not matched to a gene: 13. The CDR3 contains 16 residues. This chain's CDR3 is CASSSLSGKIWYEQYF. For the CDR3, the DNA is TGTGCCAGCAGCTCCCTCAGCGGGAAAATCTGGTACGAGCAGTACTTC.

The chain recombines TRBV7-8 with TRBJ1-3; D is uncertain. The germline gives CDR1 SGHVS, CDR2 FQNEAQ. The ends were cut back, 5 bases at V and 1 base at J, with 12 bases in the middle. The CDR3 has 15 residues. CDR3 sequence reads: CASSKKSVSGNTIYF. In DNA form, the CDR3 reads TGTGCCAGCAGCAAGAAGTCGGTTTCTGGAAACACCATATATTTT.

This chain connects TRBV28 to TRBJ2-4; D may be TRBD2 (5 bases). V shed 5 bases and J shed 4 bases, with 15 bases lying between them. CDR1 is MDHEN and CDR2 is SYDVKM in the germline V gene. The CDR3 covers 15 residues. The CDR3 nucleotides read TGTGCCAGCAGTCCTTATAGGACGGGGAAAAACATTCAGTACTTC. Protein: CASSPYRTGKNIQYF.

The genes are TRBV27 and TRBJ2-1, with D perhaps matching TRBD2 (6 bases). This CDR3 region has 14 residues. The germline V gene encodes CDR1 MNHEY and CDR2 SMNVEV (reference sequence). Deletions cut 3 bases from V and 5 bases from J, with 11 bases between. The CDR3 protein is CASSFGGGDNEQFF. DNA for the CDR3: TGTGCCAGCAGTTTCGGGGGAGGCGACAATGAGCAGTTCTTC.